This is a list of T cell receptor beta chains from one sample in a study of shared clonotypes between healthy human individuals. The repertoire was sequenced with immunoSEQ multiplex PCR; TCRdb's copy has only in-frame clones and lacks some. The data contain some 1,100,000 clones, about four fifths of them singletons. Sample: memory CD4+ T cells from PBMCs. These receptors all come from a man between 18 and 29 years old in good health. Some clones in this sample may be carry-over from other donors' samples. The CDR3 runs from the conserved cysteine through the conserved F or W. The D gene is left open where the match is weak. Part of the rows lack a size; the others show once, few, many or a class for expanded clones.

j_call d_call clone_size v_call cdr3_nt cdr3_aa
TRBJ1-2 . . TRBV7-2 TGTGCCAGCAGCTTAGTCCCAGCGGACTATGGCTACACCTTC CASSLVPADYGYTF
TRBJ1-1 . . TRBV6-4 TGTGCCAGCAGTGACAACAGGAACACTGAAGCTTTCTTT CASSDNRNTEAFF
TRBJ2-5 . . TRBV9 TGTGCCAGCAGCACCGGGACGGCGGATCAAGAGACCCAGTACTTC CASSTGTADQETQYF
TRBJ1-4 TRBD1 . TRBV28 TGTGCCAGCAGTTCGGGACAGGGTACTAATGAAAAACTGTTTTTT CASSSGQGTNEKLFF
TRBJ1-2 TRBD1 . TRBV5-5 TGTGCCAGCAGCCCGGACGCGGGACAGGGGCCTTCTGGCTACACCTTC CASSPDAGQGPSGYTF
TRBJ2-1 TRBD1 . TRBV18 TGTGCCAGCTCACCAATGGACAGGGGGGACTACAATGAGCAGTTCTTC CASSPMDRGDYNEQFF
TRBJ2-7 TRBD2 . TRBV28 TGTGCCAGCAGCCGGGGGGGGCTTCAGGCCAACGAGCAGTACTTC CASSRGGLQANEQYF
TRBJ2-2 . . TRBV7-2 TGTGCCAGCAGTCCTACTGGCAGGGGGGTATCCGGGGAGCTGTTTTTT CASSPTGRGVSGELFF
TRBJ1-3 . . TRBV28 TGTGCCAGCGGAGGGGGACCGCTCTCTGGAAACACCATATATTTT CASGGGPLSGNTIYF
TRBJ2-3 TRBD2 . TRBV28 TGTGCCAGCAGTTTACAGGCGGGAGGTGCAGATACGCAGTATTTT CASSLQAGGADTQYF
TRBJ1-5 . . TRBV6-6 TGTGCCAGCACCTTACCGGGTCCAAGGAATCAGCCCCAGCATTTT CASTLPGPRNQPQHF
TRBJ2-3 TRBD2 few TRBV2 TGTGCCAGCAGTGGGACTAGCGGGAGGTCTAGCACAGATACGCAGTATTTT CASSGTSGRSSTDTQYF
TRBJ2-6 . once TRBV18 TGTGCCAGCTCACCACCAGACTCTGGGGCCAACGTCCTGACTTTC CASSPPDSGANVLTF
TRBJ2-3 . . TRBV5-6 TGTGCCAGCAGCTTTATTCCGGAAACAGATACGCAGTATTTT CASSFIPETDTQYF
TRBJ1-2 . . TRBV7-2 TGTGCCAGCAGCTCCCTTGGAATTCTAGGCTACACCTTC CASSSLGILGYTF
TRBJ2-7 . once TRBV5-4 TGTGCCAGCAGCTTGGAGGTGAGCTCCTACGAGCAGTACTTC CASSLEVSSYEQYF
TRBJ2-1 . . TRBV14 TGTGCCAGCAGCCGTCACCGTGAGCAGTTCTTC CASSRHREQFF